A single TCR beta chain is shown here with its context. Primers for the PCR totalled 60 Vbeta and 13 Jbeta. The assay was immunoSEQ multiplex PCR, and TCRdb's table has in-frame clones only and misses some. The sample has roughly 50,000 clones. The data stem from a study of cytomegalovirus exposure and HLA in healthy donors. The V gene's germline CDR1 is SGHAT and CDR2 FQNNGV. Deletions cut 0 bases from V and 0 bases from J, with 9 bases between. The CDR3 loop spans 16 amino acids. V and J are TRBV11-2 and TRBJ1-3; D gene unclear. Sequenced: PBMCs. The source of this sequence is a male donor in good health and CMV-seropositive. CDR3 sequence reads: CASSLDGGVSGNTIYF. Written as DNA, the CDR3 is TGTGCCAGCAGCTTAGACGGAGGTGTCTCTGGAAACACCATATATTTT.